This T cell receptor beta chain was sequenced for a study of blood T cell repertoires in COVID-19. For the study at large: Some COVID-19 samples were acute and others convalescent; all came from the United States, Italy and Spain.

As originally analysed: Amplification of reference gene primers was used by the study to estimate nucleated cell counts. The assay was immunoSEQ multiplex PCR, and TCRdb's table has in-frame clones only and misses some. V and J calls plus clone size are reproduced from that table; the DNA served to infer D and trimming. Of approximately 260,000 clones in the sample, approximately 89% were seen once. The CDR3 contains 15 residues. CDR1 and CDR2 from the germline V gene are GTSNPN and SVGIG (reference sequence). V lost 1 base and J lost 3, with 12 bases in between. Patients of the Seattle cohort, enrolled during active infection, were followed longitudinally.

The source is a woman in her sixties or seventies with COVID-19, enrolled during active disease. This chain connects TRBV30 to TRBJ2-2, with a tentative D call TRBD2 (7 bases). Sequencing input: peripheral blood. CDR3 protein: CAWSERGGYTGELFF. The CDR3 DNA reads as TGTGCCTGGAGTGAGAGGGGGGGTTACACCGGGGAGCTGTTTTTT.